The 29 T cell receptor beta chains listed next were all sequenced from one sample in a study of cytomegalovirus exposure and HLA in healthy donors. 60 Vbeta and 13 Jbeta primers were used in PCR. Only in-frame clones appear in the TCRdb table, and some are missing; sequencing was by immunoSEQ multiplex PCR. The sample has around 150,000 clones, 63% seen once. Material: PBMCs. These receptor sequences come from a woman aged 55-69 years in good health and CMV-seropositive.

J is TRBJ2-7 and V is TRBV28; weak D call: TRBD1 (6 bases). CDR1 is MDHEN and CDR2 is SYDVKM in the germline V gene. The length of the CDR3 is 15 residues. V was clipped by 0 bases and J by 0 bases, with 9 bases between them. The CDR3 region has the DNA TGTGCCAGCAGTTTATGGGGGGCGAGCTCCTACGAGCAGTACTTC. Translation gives CASSLWGASSYEQYF.

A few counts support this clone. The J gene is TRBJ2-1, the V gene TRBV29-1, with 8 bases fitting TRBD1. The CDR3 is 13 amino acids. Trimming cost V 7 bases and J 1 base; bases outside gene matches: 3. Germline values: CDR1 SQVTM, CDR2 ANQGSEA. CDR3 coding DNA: TGCAGCGGACAGGGGCTGTCCTACAATGAGCAGTTCTTC. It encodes CSGQGLSYNEQFF.

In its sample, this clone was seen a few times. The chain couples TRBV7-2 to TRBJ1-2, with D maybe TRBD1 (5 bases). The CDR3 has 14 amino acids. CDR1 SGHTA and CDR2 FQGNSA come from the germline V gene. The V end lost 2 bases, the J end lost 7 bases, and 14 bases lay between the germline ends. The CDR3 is CASSLLLQVIGYTF. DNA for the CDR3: TGTGCCAGCAGCTTACTGTTACAGGTCATTGGCTACACCTTC.

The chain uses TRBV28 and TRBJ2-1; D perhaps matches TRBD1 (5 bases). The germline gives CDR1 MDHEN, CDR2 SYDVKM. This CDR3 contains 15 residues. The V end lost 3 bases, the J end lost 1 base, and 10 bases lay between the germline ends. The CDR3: CASSFLQASYNEQFF. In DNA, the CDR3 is TGTGCCAGCAGTTTTTTACAGGCGTCCTACAATGAGCAGTTCTTC.

In nucleotides, the CDR3 is TGTGCCAGCAGATCGACAGGGACTTTAAGCGGCTACACCTTC. Translation: CASRSTGTLSGYTF. J is TRBJ1-2 and V is TRBV6-6, with 7 bases aligning to TRBD1. Germline CDR1 and CDR2: MNHNY and SVGAGI (reference sequence). The J segment lost 8 bases and the V segment lost 6 bases, leaving 12 bases of the junction unmatched. The CDR3 has 14 amino acids.

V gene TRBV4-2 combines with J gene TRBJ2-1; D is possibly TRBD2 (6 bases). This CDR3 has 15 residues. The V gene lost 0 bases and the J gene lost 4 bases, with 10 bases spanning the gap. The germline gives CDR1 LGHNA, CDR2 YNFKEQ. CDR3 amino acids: CASSQDSGGYNEQFF. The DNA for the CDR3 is TGTGCCAGCAGCCAAGATTCCGGAGGGTACAATGAGCAGTTCTTC.

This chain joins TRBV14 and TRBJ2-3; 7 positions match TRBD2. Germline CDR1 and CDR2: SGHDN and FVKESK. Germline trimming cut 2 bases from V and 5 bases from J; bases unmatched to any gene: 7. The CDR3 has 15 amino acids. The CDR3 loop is CASSQWAVAGDTQYF. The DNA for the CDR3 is TGTGCCAGCAGCCAATGGGCGGTAGCGGGAGATACGCAGTATTTT. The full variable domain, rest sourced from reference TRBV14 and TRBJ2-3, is EAGVTQFPSHSVIEKGQTVTLRCDPISGHDNLYWYRRVMGKEIKFLLHFVKESKQDESGMPNNRFLAERTGGTYSTLKVQPAELEDSGVYFCASSQWAVAGDTQYFGPGTRLTVL.

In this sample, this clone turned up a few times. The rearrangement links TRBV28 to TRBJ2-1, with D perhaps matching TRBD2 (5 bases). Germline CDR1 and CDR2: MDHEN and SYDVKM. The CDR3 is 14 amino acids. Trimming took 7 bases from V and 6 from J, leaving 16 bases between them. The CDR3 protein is CASIDSGLRNEQFF. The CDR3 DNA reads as TGTGCCAGCATTGACTCCGGACTTCGCAATGAGCAGTTCTTC.

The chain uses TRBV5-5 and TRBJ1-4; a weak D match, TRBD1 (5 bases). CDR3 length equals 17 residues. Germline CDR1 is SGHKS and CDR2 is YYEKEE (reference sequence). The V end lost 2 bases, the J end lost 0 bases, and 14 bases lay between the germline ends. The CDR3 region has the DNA TGTGCCAGCAGCTTCGGCGCCCTGACAGCAACTAATGAAAAACTGTTTTTT. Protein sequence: CASSFGALTATNEKLFF.

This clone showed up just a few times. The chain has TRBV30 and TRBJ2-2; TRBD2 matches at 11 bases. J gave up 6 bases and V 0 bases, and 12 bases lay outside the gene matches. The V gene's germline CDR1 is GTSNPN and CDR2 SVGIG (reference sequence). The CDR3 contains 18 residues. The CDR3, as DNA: TGTGCCTGGAGTGTAGGTCGGGCTAGCGGGAGGATTGCCGGGGAGCTGTTTTTT. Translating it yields CAWSVGRASGRIAGELFF.

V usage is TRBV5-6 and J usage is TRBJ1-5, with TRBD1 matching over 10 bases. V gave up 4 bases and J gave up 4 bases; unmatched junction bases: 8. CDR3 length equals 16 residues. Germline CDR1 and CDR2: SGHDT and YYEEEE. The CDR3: CASSTRDRGGNQPQHF. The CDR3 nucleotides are TGTGCCAGCAGCACCAGGGACAGGGGAGGGAATCAGCCCCAGCATTTT. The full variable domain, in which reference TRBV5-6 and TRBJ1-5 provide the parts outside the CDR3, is DAGVTQSPTHLIKTRGQQVTLRCSPKSGHDTVSWYQQALGQGPQFIFQYYEEEERQRGNFPDRFSGHQFPNYSSELNVNALLLGDSALYLCASSTRDRGGNQPQHFGDGTRLSIL.

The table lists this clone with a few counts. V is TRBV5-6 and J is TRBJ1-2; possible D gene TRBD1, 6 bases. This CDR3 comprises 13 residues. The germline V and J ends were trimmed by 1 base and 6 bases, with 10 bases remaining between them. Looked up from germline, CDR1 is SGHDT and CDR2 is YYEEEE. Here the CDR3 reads CASSLPPGDGYTF. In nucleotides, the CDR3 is TGTGCCAGCAGCTTGCCTCCAGGGGATGGCTACACCTTC.

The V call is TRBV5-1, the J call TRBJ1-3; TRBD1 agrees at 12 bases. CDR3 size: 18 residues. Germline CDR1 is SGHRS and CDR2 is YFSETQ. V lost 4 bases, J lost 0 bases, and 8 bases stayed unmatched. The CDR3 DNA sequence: TGCGCCAGCAGCCTCGGGACAGGGGGCTCTTTCTCTGGAAACACCATATATTTT. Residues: CASSLGTGGSFSGNTIYF. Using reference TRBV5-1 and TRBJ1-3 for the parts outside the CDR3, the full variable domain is KAGVTQTPRYLIKTRGQQVTLSCSPISGHRSVSWYQQTPGQGLQFLFEYFSETQRNKGNFPGRFSGRQFSNSRSEMNVSTLELGDSALYLCASSLGTGGSFSGNTIYFGEGSWLTVV.

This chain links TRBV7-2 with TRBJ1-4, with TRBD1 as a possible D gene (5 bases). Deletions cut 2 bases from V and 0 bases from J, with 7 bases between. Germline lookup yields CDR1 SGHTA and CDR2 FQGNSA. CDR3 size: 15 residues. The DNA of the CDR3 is TGTGCCAGCAGCTTATTGACAGCAACTAATGAAAAACTGTTTTTT. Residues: CASSLLTATNEKLFF.

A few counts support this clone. DNA of the CDR3: TGCGCCAGCAGCCAAGCGGGAGGCTCCAAAAACATTCAGTACTTC. Amino acids: CASSQAGGSKNIQYF. This chain links TRBV4-3 with TRBJ2-4, with 7 bases that match TRBD2. Germline V gives CDR1 LGHNA, CDR2 YSLEER. J lost 2 bases, V lost 1 base, and 2 bases had no gene match. The CDR3 length is 15 residues.

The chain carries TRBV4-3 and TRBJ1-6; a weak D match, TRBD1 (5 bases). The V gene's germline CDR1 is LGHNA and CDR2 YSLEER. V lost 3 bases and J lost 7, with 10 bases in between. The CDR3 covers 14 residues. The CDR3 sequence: CASSQERGNSPLHF. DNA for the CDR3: TGCGCCAGCAGCCAGGAGCGGGGGAATTCACCCCTCCACTTT.

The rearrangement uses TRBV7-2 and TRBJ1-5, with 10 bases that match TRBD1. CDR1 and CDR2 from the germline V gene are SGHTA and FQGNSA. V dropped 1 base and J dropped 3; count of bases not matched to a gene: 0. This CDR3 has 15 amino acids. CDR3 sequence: CASSLGQGANQPQHF. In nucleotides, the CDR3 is TGTGCCAGCAGCTTAGGACAGGGGGCCAATCAGCCCCAGCATTTT.

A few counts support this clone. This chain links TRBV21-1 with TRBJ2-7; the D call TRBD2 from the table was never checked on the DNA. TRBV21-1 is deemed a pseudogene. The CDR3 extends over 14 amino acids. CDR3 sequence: CASSKRGRDHEQYF. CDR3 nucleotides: TGTGCCAGCAGCAAAAGGGGGAGGGACCACGAGCAGTACTTC.

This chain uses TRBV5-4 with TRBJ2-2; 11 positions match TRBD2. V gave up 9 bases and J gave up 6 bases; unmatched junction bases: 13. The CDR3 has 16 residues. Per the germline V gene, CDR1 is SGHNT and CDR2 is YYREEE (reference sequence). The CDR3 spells CATGLAGFAGPGELFF. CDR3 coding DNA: TGTGCCACTGGACTAGCGGGTTTTGCGGGGCCCGGGGAGCTGTTTTTT.

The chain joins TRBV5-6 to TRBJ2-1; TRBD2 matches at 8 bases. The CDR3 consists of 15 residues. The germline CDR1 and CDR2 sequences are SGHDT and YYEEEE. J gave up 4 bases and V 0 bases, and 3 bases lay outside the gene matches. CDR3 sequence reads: CASSLETSAYNEQFF. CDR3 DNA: TGTGCCAGCAGCTTGGAGACTAGCGCATACAATGAGCAGTTCTTC. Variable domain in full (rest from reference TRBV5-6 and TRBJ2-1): DAGVTQSPTHLIKTRGQQVTLRCSPKSGHDTVSWYQQALGQGPQFIFQYYEEEERQRGNFPDRFSGHQFPNYSSELNVNALLLGDSALYLCASSLETSAYNEQFFGPGTRLTVL.

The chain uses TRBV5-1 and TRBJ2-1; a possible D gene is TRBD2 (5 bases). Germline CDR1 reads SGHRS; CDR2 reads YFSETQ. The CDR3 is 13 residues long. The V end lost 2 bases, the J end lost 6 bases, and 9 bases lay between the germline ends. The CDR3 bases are TGCGCCAGCAGCTTTCCCGGGATCAATGAGCAGTTCTTC. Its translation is CASSFPGINEQFF.

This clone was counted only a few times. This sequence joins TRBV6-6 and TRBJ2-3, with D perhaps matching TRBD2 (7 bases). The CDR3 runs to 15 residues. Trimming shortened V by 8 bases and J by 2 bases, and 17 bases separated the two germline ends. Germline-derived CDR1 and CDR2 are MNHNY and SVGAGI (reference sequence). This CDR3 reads CASHRGALNTDTQYF. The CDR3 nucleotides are TGTGCCAGCCACCGGGGGGCCCTAAACACAGATACGCAGTATTTT.

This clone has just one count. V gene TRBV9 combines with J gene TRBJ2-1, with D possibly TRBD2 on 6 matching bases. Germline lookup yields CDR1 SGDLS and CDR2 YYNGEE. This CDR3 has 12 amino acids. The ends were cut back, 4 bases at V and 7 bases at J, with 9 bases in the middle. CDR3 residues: CASSPGGNEQFF. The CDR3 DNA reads TGTGCCAGCAGCCCTGGAGGGAATGAGCAGTTCTTC.

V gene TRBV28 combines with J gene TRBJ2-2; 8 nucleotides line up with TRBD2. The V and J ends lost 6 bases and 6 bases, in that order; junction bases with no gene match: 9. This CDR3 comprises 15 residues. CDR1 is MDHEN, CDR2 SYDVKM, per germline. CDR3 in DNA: TGTGCCAGCAGATCCGGGACTAGTGTCCCCGGGGAGCTGTTTTTT. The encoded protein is CASRSGTSVPGELFF.

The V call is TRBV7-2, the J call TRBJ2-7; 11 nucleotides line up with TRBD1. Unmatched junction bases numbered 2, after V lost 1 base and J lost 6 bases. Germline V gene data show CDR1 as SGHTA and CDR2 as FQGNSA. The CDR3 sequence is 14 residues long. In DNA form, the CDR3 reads TGTGCCAGCAGCTTAGGAGGGACAGGGGGCGAGCAGTACTTC. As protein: CASSLGGTGGEQYF.

The CDR3, as DNA: TGTGCCACCTTAACCAGGGTTAAGACAGACAATGAGCAGTTCTTC. Translating it yields CATLTRVKTDNEQFF. The chain links TRBV28 to TRBJ2-1; perhaps TRBD1 as D (5 bases). The V end was cut by 10 bases, the J end by 5 bases, with 21 bases between. The CDR3 length is 15 residues. Germline V gives CDR1 MDHEN, CDR2 SYDVKM.

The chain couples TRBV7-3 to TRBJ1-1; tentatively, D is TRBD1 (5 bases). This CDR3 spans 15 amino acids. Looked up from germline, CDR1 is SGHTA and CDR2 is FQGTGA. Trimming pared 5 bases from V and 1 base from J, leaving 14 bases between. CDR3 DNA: TGTGCCAGCAGCAAAGCGGGGCGGGAGAACACTGAAGCTTTCTTT. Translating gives CASSKAGRENTEAFF.

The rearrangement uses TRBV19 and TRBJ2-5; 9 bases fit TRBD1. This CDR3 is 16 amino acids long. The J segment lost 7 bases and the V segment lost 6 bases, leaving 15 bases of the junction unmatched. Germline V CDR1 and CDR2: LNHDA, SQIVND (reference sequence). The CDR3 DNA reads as TGTGCCAGTAGGCGCCGGGACAGGGACCCCCTGGGGACCCAGTACTTC. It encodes CASRRRDRDPLGTQYF.

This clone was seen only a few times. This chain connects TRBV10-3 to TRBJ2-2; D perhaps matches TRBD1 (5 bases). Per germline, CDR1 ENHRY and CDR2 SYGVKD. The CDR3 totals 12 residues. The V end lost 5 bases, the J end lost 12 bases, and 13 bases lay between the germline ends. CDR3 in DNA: TGTGCCATCAGTCTTGACAGAACTAAGCTGTTTTTT. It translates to CAISLDRTKLFF.